Each of the 14 T cell receptor beta chains below was sequenced from the same sample in a study of cytomegalovirus exposure and HLA in healthy donors. Vbeta (60) and Jbeta (13) primers were used in the PCR. The data were produced by immunoSEQ multiplex PCR, yet TCRdb's version contains in-frame clones alone and is incomplete. The sample lists tens of thousands of clones, roughly 80% occurring once. Source material: PBMCs. The receptors shown here come from a male donor in good health and CMV-seropositive.

This clone has just a few counts. The chain carries TRBV20-1 and TRBJ2-1; a weak D match, TRBD1 (6 bases). V lost 5 bases and J 6 bases, leaving 8 bases between the germline ends. Germline V gene data show CDR1 as DFQATT and CDR2 as SNEGSKA (reference sequence). The CDR3 sequence is 11 residues long. DNA of the CDR3: TGCAGTGCTTCACAGGGCAATGAGCAGTTCTTC. This sequence encodes CSASQGNEQFF.

The rearrangement joins TRBV6-9 to TRBJ1-2, with 9 bases lining up with TRBD1. This CDR3 is built from 15 residues. Germline-derived CDR1 and CDR2 are MNHGY and SVAAGI. The ends lost 6 bases at V and 3 bases at J; junction bases unmatched: 8. CDR3: CASRDRDRGDYGYTF. In DNA form, the CDR3 reads TGTGCCAGCAGAGACCGCGACAGGGGGGACTATGGCTACACCTTC.

V and J are TRBV7-3 and TRBJ2-2, with no clear D. Germline values: CDR1 SGHTA, CDR2 FQGTGA. CDR3 size: 17 residues. Deletions cut 4 bases from V and 3 bases from J, with 18 bases between. CDR3 loop: CASSSPAGPQDTGELFF. The CDR3 DNA is TGTGCCAGCAGCTCCCCGGCAGGTCCCCAGGACACCGGGGAGCTGTTTTTT.

This chain uses TRBV11-1 with TRBJ2-7; 7 nucleotides agree with TRBD1. With 0 bases clipped from V and 3 bases from J, the junction kept 5 bases outside the gene matches. CDR3 length: 15 amino acids. The germline CDR1 and CDR2 sequences are SGHAT and FQDESV (reference sequence). CDR3 region: CASSLAGQVYYEQYF. The CDR3 DNA follows: TGTGCCAGCAGCTTAGCTGGACAGGTCTACTACGAGCAGTACTTC.

This chain uses TRBV6-6 with TRBJ1-1; no firm D call. This CDR3 comprises 14 residues. CDR1 and CDR2 from the germline V gene are MNHNY and SVGAGI (reference sequence). V was pared by 2 bases and J by 1 base, with 8 bases between. This CDR3 is CASSYEGGNTEAFF. In DNA, the CDR3 is TGTGCCAGCAGTTACGAGGGCGGGAACACTGAAGCTTTCTTT.

The chain carries TRBV28 and TRBJ2-7; D remains unclear. Looked up from germline, CDR1 is MDHEN and CDR2 is SYDVKM. The CDR3 extends over 11 amino acids. Between the trimmed V and J ends, which lost 6 bases and 6 bases, there was a span of 9 bases. CDR3 sequence: CASSSISEQYF. In nucleotides, the CDR3 is TGTGCCAGCAGCTCTATTTCCGAGCAGTACTTC. The full variable domain, its missing parts supplied by reference TRBV28 and TRBJ2-7, is DVKVTQSSRYLVKRTGEKVFLECVQDMDHENMFWYRQDPGLGLRLIYFSYDVKMKEKGDIPEGYSVSREKKERFSLILESASTNQTSMYLCASSSISEQYFGPGTRLTVT.

Only a few counts were recorded for this clone. The chain joins TRBV11-1 to TRBJ2-7; D gene ambiguous. Germline loops: CDR1 SGHAT, CDR2 FQDESV (reference sequence). The V and J ends lost 1 base and 2 bases respectively, with 9 bases between them. This CDR3 is built from 14 residues. The CDR3 DNA reads as TGTGCCAGCAGCTTAGGTGGCATCCCCTACGAGCAGTACTTC. Translated: CASSLGGIPYEQYF.

V usage is TRBV6-1 and J usage is TRBJ1-2; D is unresolved. V lost 8 bases to trimming and J lost 3 bases, with 10 bases between them. The CDR3 sequence is 12 residues long. From germline, CDR1 is MNHNS and CDR2 SASEGT. The DNA for the CDR3 is TGTGCCAGCCCTTCGAGAGACTATGGCTACACCTTC. The encoded protein is CASPSRDYGYTF.

J is TRBJ2-5 and V is TRBV25-1, with 7 bases identical to TRBD1. V gave up 3 bases and J gave up 4 bases; unmatched junction bases: 11. The V gene's germline CDR1 is MGHDK and CDR2 SYGVNS. The CDR3 consists of 16 residues. This chain's CDR3 is CASSDPPGPGGETQYF. For the CDR3, the DNA is TGTGCCAGCAGTGACCCGCCCGGGCCAGGGGGAGAGACCCAGTACTTC.

The chain joins TRBV6-5 to TRBJ2-7; possible D gene TRBD1, 6 bases. The CDR3 covers 16 residues. V lost 2 bases to trimming and J lost 3 bases, with 17 bases between them. Germline V gene data show CDR1 as MNHEY and CDR2 as SVGAGI. CDR3 region: CASSYSFRATGYEQYF. CDR3 coding DNA: TGTGCCAGCAGTTACAGCTTCCGGGCGACAGGCTACGAGCAGTACTTC.

This chain uses TRBV2 with TRBJ1-2, with 9 bases lining up with TRBD1. The CDR3 is 13 residues long. J lost 8 bases, V lost 4 bases, and 5 bases had no gene match. CDR1 is SNHLY, CDR2 FYNNEI, per germline. For the CDR3, the DNA is TGTGCCAGCAGTGTCGGGACAGGGAAGGGCTACACCTTC. It specifies CASSVGTGKGYTF. Full variable domain (outside the CDR3, taken from reference TRBV2 and TRBJ1-2): EPEVTQTPSHQVTQMGQEVILRCVPISNHLYFYWYRQILGQKVEFLVSFYNNEISEKSEIFDDQFSVERPDGSNFTLKIRSTKLEDSAMYFCASSVGTGKGYTFGSGTRLTVV.

Note on this clone: Distinct nucleotide sequences in the sample also encode this CDR3. The V call is TRBV5-1, the J call TRBJ2-7; 9 nucleotides agree with TRBD1. J gave up 2 bases and V 4 bases, and 4 bases lay outside the gene matches. The germline V gene has CDR1 SGHRS and CDR2 YFSETQ. The CDR3 length is 14 residues. CDR3 coding DNA: TGCGCCAGCAGCCCGGGACAGGGACCCTACGAGCAGTACTTC. Its translation: CASSPGQGPYEQYF.

The chain employs TRBV18 and TRBJ1-1; 7 bases fit TRBD1. CDR1 is KGHSH, CDR2 LQKENI, per germline. CDR3 length equals 14 residues. V gave up 5 bases and J gave up 5 bases; unmatched junction bases: 8. The CDR3 DNA reads TGTGCCAGCTCAGGGACAGTCGGTGGGACTGAAGCTTTCTTT. This encodes CASSGTVGGTEAFF. The full variable domain, with the rest looked up from reference TRBV18 and TRBJ1-1, is NAGVMQNPRHLVRRRGQEARLRCSPMKGHSHVYWYRQLPEEGLKFMVYLQKENIIDESGMPKERFSAEFPKEGPSILRIQQVVRGDSAAYFCASSGTVGGTEAFFGQGTRLTVV.

V gene TRBV19 combines with J gene TRBJ2-2; D remains unclear. CDR3 length: 16 residues. V lost 0 bases and J 7 bases, leaving 15 bases between the germline ends. Germline V gene sequence: CDR1 LNHDA, CDR2 SQIVND (reference sequence). The CDR3 region is CASSIDLSIISGELFF. DNA of the CDR3: TGTGCCAGTAGTATAGATCTCTCCATCATCAGCGGGGAGCTGTTTTTT.